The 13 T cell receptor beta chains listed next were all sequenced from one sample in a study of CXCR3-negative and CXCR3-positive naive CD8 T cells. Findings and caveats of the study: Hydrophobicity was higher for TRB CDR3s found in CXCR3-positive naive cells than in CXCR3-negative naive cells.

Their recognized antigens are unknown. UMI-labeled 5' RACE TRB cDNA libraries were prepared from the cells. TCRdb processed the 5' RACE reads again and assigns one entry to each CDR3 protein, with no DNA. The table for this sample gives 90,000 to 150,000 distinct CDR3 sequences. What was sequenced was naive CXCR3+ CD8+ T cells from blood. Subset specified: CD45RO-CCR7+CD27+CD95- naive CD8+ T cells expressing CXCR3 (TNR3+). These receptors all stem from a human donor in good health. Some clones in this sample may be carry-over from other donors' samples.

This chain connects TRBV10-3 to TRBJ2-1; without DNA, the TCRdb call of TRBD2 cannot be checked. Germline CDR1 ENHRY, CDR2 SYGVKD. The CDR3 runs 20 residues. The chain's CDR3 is CAISESKLAGGPSSYNEQFF.

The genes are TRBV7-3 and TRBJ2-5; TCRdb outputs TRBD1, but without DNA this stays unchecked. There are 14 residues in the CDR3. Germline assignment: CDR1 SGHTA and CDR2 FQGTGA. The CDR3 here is CASSQGGIQETQYF.

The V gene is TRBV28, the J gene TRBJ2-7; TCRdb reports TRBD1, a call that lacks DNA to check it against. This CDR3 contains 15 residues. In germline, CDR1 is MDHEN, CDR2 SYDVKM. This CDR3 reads CASNLRGRWGNEQYF.

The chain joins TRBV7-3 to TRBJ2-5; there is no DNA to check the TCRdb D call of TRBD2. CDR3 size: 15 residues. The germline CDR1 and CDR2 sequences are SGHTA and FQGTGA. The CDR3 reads CASSRTGTSGETQYF.

This chain's CDR3 is CASIPPGGTEAFF. The chain employs TRBV12-3 or TRBV12-4 and TRBJ1-1. CDR3 length: 13 amino acids.

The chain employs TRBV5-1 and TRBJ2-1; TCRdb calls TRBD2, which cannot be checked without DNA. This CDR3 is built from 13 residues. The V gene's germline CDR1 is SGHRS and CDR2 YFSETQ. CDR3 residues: CASSLPGSDEQFF.

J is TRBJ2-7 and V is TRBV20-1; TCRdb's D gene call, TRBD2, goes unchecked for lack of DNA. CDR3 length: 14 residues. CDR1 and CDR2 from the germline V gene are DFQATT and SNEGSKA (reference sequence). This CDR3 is CSARGLAGDYEQYF.

CDR3 amino acids: CASSFAARVPYLFQETQYF. The gene calls are TRBV28 and TRBJ2-5; the TRBD1 assignment by TCRdb is unverifiable without DNA. The germline V gene has CDR1 MDHEN and CDR2 SYDVKM. There are 19 residues in the CDR3.

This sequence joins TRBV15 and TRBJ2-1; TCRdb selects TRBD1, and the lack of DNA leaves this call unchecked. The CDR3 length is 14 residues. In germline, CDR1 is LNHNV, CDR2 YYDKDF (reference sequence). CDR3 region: CATSIGGASNEQFF.

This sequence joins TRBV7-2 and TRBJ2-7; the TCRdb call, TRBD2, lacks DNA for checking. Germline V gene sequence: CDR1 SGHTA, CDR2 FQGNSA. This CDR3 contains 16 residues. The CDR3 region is CASSLTAGWSSYEQYF. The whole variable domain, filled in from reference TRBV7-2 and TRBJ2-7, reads GAGVSQSPSNKVTEKGKDVELRCDPISGHTALYWYRQSLGQGLEFLIYFQGNSAPDKSGLPSDRFSAERTGGSVSTLTIQRTQQEDSAVYLCASSLTAGWSSYEQYFGPGTRLTVT.

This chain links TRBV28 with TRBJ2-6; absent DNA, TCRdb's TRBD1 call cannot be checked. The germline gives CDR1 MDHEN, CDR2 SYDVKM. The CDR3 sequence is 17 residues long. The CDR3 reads CASRRGTGGLGANVLTF.

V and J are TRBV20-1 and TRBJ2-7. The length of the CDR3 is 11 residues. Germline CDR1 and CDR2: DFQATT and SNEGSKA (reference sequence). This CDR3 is CSAKRVYEQYF.

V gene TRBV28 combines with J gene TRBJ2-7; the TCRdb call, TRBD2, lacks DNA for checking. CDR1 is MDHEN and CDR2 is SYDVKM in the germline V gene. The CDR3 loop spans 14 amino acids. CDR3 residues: CASSYGLAGYEQYF.